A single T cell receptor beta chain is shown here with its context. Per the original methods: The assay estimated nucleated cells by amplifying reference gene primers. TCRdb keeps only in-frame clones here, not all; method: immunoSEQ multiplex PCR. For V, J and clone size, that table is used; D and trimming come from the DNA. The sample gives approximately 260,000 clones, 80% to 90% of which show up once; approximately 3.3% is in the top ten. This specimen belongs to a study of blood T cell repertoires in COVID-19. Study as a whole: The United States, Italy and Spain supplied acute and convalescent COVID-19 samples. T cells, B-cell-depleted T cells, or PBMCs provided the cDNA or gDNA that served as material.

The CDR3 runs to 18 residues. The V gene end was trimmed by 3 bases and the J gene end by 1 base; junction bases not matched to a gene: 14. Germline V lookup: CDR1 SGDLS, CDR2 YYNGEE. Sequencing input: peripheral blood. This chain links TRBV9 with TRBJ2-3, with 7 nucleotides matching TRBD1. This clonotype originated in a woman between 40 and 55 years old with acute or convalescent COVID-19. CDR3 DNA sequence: TGTGCCAGCAGCGACCGACAGGGACCAAAGCCAGGCACAGATACGCAGTATTTT. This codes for CASSDRQGPKPGTDTQYF.